This T cell receptor beta chain is from a study of cytomegalovirus exposure and HLA in healthy donors. Study conclusions and caveats: TCR beta chain V- and J-gene trimming was linked, in a later analysis, to a missense variant in DCLRE1C. Most observed TCR sequences were rare, whereas some public TCRs were detected in many donors.

From germline, CDR1 is MNHNS and CDR2 SASEGT. The CDR3 length is 15 residues. V shed 2 bases and J shed 9 bases, with 14 bases lying between them. This clone was seen once. Its antigen is still unknown. The PCR ran on 60 Vbeta and 13 Jbeta primers. Profiling relied on immunoSEQ multiplex PCR, and the TCRdb table lists in-frame clones only, not all of them. This table holds about 220,000 clones, over 65% found once. Specimen: PBMCs. This receptor was identified in a man between 18 and 29 years old in good health and CMV-seronegative. The chain links TRBV6-1 to TRBJ1-6; TRBD1 might be the D (5 bases). CDR3 DNA sequence: TGTGCCAGCAGTGAAAATTCGGGACTGACTTCACCCCTCCACTTT. Protein: CASSENSGLTSPLHF.